Listed below are T cell receptor beta chains from one sample, sequenced in a study of control samples from healthy donors and cancer patients. TCRdb's table, derived via immunoSEQ multiplex PCR, lists solely in-frame clones and lacks some. The sample holds more than 95,000 clones, roughly 91% seen once. Sequenced sample: blood. The receptor source for this set is a woman aged 70-85 years in good health. Each CDR3 is given with its conserved first and last residue. Each record gives: V gene, D gene, J gene, CDR3 protein, CDR3 DNA. The D gene is left open where the match is weak.

V gene: TRBV3-1/TRBV3-2; D gene: .; J gene: TRBJ2-7; CDR3 protein: CASSQKGTGAYEQYF; CDR3 DNA: TGTGCCAGCAGCCAAAAGGGGACGGGGGCCTACGAGCAGTACTTC
V gene: TRBV20-1; D gene: TRBD1; J gene: TRBJ1-4; CDR3 protein: CSASDDRGNEKLFF; CDR3 DNA: TGCAGTGCTAGTGACGACAGGGGTAATGAAAAACTGTTTTTT
V gene: TRBV11-2; D gene: TRBD1; J gene: TRBJ1-1; CDR3 protein: CASSQRTRGEEAFF; CDR3 DNA: TGTGCCAGCAGCCAACGCACCAGGGGGGAGGAAGCTTTCTTT
V gene: TRBV10-3; D gene: TRBD2; J gene: TRBJ2-3; CDR3 protein: CATGTSGGTDTQYF; CDR3 DNA: TGTGCCACCGGGACTAGCGGGGGGACAGATACGCAGTATTTT
V gene: TRBV2; D gene: .; J gene: TRBJ2-1; CDR3 protein: CASNGETPYNEQFF; CDR3 DNA: TGTGCCAGCAATGGGGAGACCCCCTACAATGAGCAGTTCTTC
V gene: TRBV11-2; D gene: .; J gene: TRBJ2-5; CDR3 protein: CASSPLGGGFQETQYF; CDR3 DNA: TGTGCCAGCAGTCCCTTGGGAGGGGGATTTCAGGAGACCCAGTACTTC
V gene: TRBV19; D gene: TRBD1; J gene: TRBJ1-4; CDR3 protein: CASNTPGTGNEKLFF; CDR3 DNA: TGTGCCAGTAATACCCCCGGGACAGGGAATGAAAAACTGTTTTTT
V gene: TRBV6-5; D gene: .; J gene: TRBJ1-2; CDR3 protein: CASSRQVLGYTF; CDR3 DNA: TGTGCCAGCAGCAGACAAGTCCTAGGCTACACCTTC
V gene: TRBV29-1; D gene: TRBD1; J gene: TRBJ1-1; CDR3 protein: CSVDSQGVNTEAFF; CDR3 DNA: TGCAGCGTTGATTCCCAGGGGGTGAACACTGAAGCTTTCTTT
V gene: TRBV6-5; D gene: TRBD1; J gene: TRBJ1-2; CDR3 protein: CASSPRTGRYGYTF; CDR3 DNA: TGTGCCAGCAGTCCCAGGACAGGGAGGTATGGCTACACCTTC
V gene: TRBV4-1; D gene: .; J gene: TRBJ2-1; CDR3 protein: CASSQVGDITPNEQFF; CDR3 DNA: TGCGCCAGCAGCCAAGTTGGGGATATTACTCCCAATGAGCAGTTCTTC
V gene: TRBV7-3; D gene: TRBD2; J gene: TRBJ2-1; CDR3 protein: CASSFLTASGGANEQFF; CDR3 DNA: TGTGCCAGCAGCTTCCTTACCGCTAGCGGGGGGGCGAATGAGCAGTTCTTC
V gene: TRBV2; D gene: TRBD1; J gene: TRBJ1-2; CDR3 protein: CASTPPRGARVPTF; CDR3 DNA: TGTGCCAGCACCCCACCCAGGGGGGCTCGCGTCCCCACCTTC
V gene: TRBV18; D gene: .; J gene: TRBJ1-1; CDR3 protein: CASSRDRAEAFF; CDR3 DNA: TGTGCCAGCTCACGGGATAGAGCTGAAGCTTTCTTT